This T cell receptor beta chain was recorded in a study of CD8+ T cells in alopecia areata. Extraction and reverse transcription of RNA yielded cDNA as the sequencing template. Produced via immunoSEQ multiplex PCR; TCRdb's table is partial and in-frame only. The sample lists under 150,000 clones, around 56% seen once, with roughly 0.5% in the top ten. Germline V CDR1 and CDR2: GTSNPN, SVGIG (reference sequence). CDR3 size: 13 residues. V was shortened by 1 base and J by 6 bases, with 10 bases between the two germline ends. Treatment of the sample: oral pan-JAK inhibitor, 5-10 mg twice daily. The chain uses TRBV30 and TRBJ1-5, with TRBD1 as a possible D gene (5 bases). The sequencing used CD4+ T cells sorted from blood, collected at week 4, from a patient treated with tofacitinib. This sequence originates from a human donor with alopecia areata. The CDR3 DNA is TGTGCCTGGAGTGAAAGGGGAGGTCAGCCCCAGCATTTT. This encodes CAWSERGGQPQHF. The full variable domain, its missing parts supplied by reference TRBV30 and TRBJ1-5, is SQTIHQWPATLVQPVGSPLSLECTVEGTSNPNLYWYRQAAGRGLQLLFYSVGIGQISSEVPQNLSASRPQDRQFILSSKKLLLSDSGFYLCAWSERGGQPQHFGDGTRLSIL.